The rows below give T cell receptor beta chains drawn from one sample of a study of blood T cell repertoires in COVID-19. The table came from immunoSEQ multiplex PCR; TCRdb's copy has only in-frame clones and leaves some out. The sample lists 200,000 to 250,000 clones; approximately 86% were seen once. Sequences were obtained from peripheral blood. The source of these receptors is a woman between 50 and 59 years old with COVID-19, enrolled during active disease. CDR3s include the opening cysteine and the closing phenylalanine or tryptophan. Each record gives: J gene, V gene, D gene, CDR3 DNA, CDR3 protein. The D gene is left open where the match is weak.

>TRBJ2-2|TRBV19|TRBD2
TGTGCCAGTAGTATAGACCGAGCCGGGACTAGCGGGACCGGGGAGCTGTTTTTT
CASSIDRAGTSGTGELFF
>TRBJ2-4|TRBV24-1|.
TGTGCCACCAGTGATAACAGGGCGGGTGACATTCAGTACTTC
CATSDNRAGDIQYF
>TRBJ2-7|TRBV28|.
TGTGCCAGCAGTTCCTCTTCGGGGGTATCTTACGAGCAGTACTTC
CASSSSSGVSYEQYF
>TRBJ1-5|TRBV18|TRBD1
TGTGCCAGCTCAGGACAGGGGGCTGATAGCAATCAGCCCCAGCATTTT
CASSGQGADSNQPQHF
>TRBJ1-4|TRBV12-3/TRBV12-4|TRBD1
TGTGCCAGCACTCCGGGACAGGGAAAACTGTTTTTT
CASTPGQGKLFF
>TRBJ1-6|TRBV5-4|.
TGTGCCAGCAGCTTGGCCAGGGCCGATAATTCACCCCTCCACTTT
CASSLARADNSPLHF
>TRBJ2-1|TRBV7-3|.
TGTGCCAGCAGCTATGGCGGGGCTCCCTACAATGAGCAGTTCTTC
CASSYGGAPYNEQFF
>TRBJ1-1|TRBV5-1|TRBD1
TGCGCCAGCTCACAGGGGGCGCGGGCGGGCACTGAAGCTTTCTTT
CASSQGARAGTEAFF
>TRBJ1-2|TRBV4-3|TRBD1
TGCGCCAGCAGCCAAGAGCCAGGGGGCTATGGCTACACCTTC
CASSQEPGGYGYTF
>TRBJ2-3|TRBV5-6|.
TGTGCCAGCAGCCGGCCCTCCCGGGGAGGTACGCAGTATTTT
CASSRPSRGGTQYF
>TRBJ1-3|TRBV5-1|.
TGCGCCAGCAGCCAGCGGTCTGGAAACACCATATATTTT
CASSQRSGNTIYF
>TRBJ1-1|TRBV11-3|TRBD1
TGTGCCAGCAGCCCTCGACAGGGGAGCACTGAAGCTTTCTTT
CASSPRQGSTEAFF
>TRBJ1-5|TRBV6-5|TRBD1
TGTGCCAGCAGTTACTCAGGGGGCGCCGATCAGCCCCAGCATTTT
CASSYSGGADQPQHF
>TRBJ2-1|TRBV5-8|.
TGTGCCAGCAGCTTGGCCACGGGGGTCAGGTATGATGAGCAGTTCTTC
CASSLATGVRYDEQFF
>TRBJ2-3|TRBV2|.
TGTGCCAGCAGTGTGAACGGGGGCACAGATACGCAGTATTTT
CASSVNGGTDTQYF
>TRBJ2-1|TRBV7-2|TRBD1
TGTGCCAGCAGCATTACGGGACAGGGGGCGGGCAATGAGCAGTTCTTC
CASSITGQGAGNEQFF
>TRBJ2-4|TRBV30|.
TGTGCCTGGAGTGTGGGCGGGCCGAACATTCAGTACTTC
CAWSVGGPNIQYF
>TRBJ1-6|TRBV18|.
TGTGCCAGCTCACCGGGGGGAAAGGATTCACCCCTCCACTTT
CASSPGGKDSPLHF
>TRBJ1-1|TRBV5-4|TRBD1
TGTGCCAGCAGCCAACCGGGACAGGCCCTGGGGAACACTGAAGCTTTCTTT
CASSQPGQALGNTEAFF
>TRBJ1-1|TRBV6-5|.
TGTGCCAGCTTGGGAGTTGGGAACACTGAAGCTTTCTTT
CASLGVGNTEAFF